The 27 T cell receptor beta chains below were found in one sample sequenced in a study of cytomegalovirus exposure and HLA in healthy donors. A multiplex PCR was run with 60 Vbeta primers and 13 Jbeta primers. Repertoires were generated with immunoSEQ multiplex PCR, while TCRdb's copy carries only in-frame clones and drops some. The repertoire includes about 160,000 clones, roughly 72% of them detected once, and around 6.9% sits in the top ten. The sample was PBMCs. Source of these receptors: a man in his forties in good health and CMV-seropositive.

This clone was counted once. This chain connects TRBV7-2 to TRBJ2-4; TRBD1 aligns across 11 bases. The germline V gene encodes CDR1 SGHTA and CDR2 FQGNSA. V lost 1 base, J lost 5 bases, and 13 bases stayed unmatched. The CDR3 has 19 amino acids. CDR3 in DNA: TGTGCCAGCAGCTTAGTTTGGGACAGGGGGTCTATTAGCCAAAACATTCAGTACTTC. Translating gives CASSLVWDRGSISQNIQYF.

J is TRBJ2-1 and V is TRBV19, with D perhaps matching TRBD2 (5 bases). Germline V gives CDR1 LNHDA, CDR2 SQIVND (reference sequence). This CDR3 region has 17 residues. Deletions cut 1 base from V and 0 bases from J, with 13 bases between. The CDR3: CASSIGSRASSYNEQFF. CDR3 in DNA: TGTGCCAGTAGTATAGGGTCGAGGGCTAGCTCCTACAATGAGCAGTTCTTC.

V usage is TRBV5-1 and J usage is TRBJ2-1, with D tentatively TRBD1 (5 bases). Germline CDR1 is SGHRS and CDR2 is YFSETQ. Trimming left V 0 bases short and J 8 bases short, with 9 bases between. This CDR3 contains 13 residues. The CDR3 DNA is TGCGCCAGCAGCTTGGGCGACAGTCATGAGCAGTTCTTC. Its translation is CASSLGDSHEQFF.

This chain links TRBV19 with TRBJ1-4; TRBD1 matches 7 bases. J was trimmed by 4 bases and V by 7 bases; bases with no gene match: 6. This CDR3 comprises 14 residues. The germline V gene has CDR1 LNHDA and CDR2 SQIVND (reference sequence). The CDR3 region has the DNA TGTGCCAGTACGGGGGACAGTGGTAATGAAAAACTGTTTTTT. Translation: CASTGDSGNEKLFF.

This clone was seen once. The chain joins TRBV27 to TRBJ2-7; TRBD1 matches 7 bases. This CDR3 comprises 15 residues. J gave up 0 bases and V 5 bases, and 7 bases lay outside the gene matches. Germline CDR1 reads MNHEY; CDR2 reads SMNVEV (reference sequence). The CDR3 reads CASSPRDRPSYEQYF. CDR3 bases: TGTGCCAGCAGTCCCCGGGACAGACCCTCCTACGAGCAGTACTTC.

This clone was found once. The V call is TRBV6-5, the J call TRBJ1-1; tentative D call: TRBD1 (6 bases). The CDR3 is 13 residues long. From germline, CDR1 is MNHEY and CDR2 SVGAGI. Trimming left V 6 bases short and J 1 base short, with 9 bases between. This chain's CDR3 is CASRSDRNTEAFF. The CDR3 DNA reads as TGTGCCAGCAGATCGGACAGGAACACTGAAGCTTTCTTT.

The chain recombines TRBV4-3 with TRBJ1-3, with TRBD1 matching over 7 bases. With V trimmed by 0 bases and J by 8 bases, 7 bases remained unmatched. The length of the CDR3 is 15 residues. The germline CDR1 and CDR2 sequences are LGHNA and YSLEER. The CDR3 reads CASSQDGSRGDTIYF. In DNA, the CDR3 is TGCGCCAGCAGCCAAGATGGTAGCAGGGGGGACACCATATATTTT.

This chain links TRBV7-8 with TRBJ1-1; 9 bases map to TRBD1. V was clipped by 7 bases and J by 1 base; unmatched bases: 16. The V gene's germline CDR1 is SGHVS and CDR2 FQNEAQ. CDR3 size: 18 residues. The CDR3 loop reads CASNERVGTGLANTEAFF. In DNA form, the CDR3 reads TGTGCCAGCAACGAGAGGGTCGGGACAGGGCTGGCGAACACTGAAGCTTTCTTT. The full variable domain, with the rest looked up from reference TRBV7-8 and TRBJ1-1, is GAGVSQSPRYKVAKRGQDVALRCDPISGHVSLFWYQQALGQGPEFLTYFQNEAQLDKSGLPSDRFFAERPEGSVSTLKIQRTQQEDSAVYLCASNERVGTGLANTEAFFGQGTRLTVV.

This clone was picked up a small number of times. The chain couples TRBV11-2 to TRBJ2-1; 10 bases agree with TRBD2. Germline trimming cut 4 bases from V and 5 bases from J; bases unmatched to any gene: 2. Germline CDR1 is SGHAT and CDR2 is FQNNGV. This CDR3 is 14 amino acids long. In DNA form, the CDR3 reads TGTGCCAGCAGCTCCACTAGCGGGGACAATGAGCAGTTCTTC. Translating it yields CASSSTSGDNEQFF. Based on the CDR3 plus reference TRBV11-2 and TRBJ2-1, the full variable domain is EAGVAQSPRYKIIEKRQSVAFWCNPISGHATLYWYQQILGQGPKLLIQFQNNGVVDDSQLPKDRFSAERLKGVDSTLKIQPAKLEDSAVYLCASSSTSGDNEQFFGPGTRLTVL.

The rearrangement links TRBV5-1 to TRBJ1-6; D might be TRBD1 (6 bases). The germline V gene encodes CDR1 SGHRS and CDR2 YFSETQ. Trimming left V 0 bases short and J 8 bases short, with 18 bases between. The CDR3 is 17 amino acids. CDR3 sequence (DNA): TGCGCCAGCAGCTTGGGGGGGGGCTCCACTGGATATTCACCCCTCCACTTT. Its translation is CASSLGGGSTGYSPLHF.

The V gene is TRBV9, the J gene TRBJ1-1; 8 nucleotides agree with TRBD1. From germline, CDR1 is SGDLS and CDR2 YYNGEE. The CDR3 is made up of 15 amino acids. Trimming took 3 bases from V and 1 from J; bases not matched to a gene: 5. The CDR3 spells CASSAGQGWNTEAFF. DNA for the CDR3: TGTGCCAGCAGCGCCGGACAGGGTTGGAACACTGAAGCTTTCTTT.

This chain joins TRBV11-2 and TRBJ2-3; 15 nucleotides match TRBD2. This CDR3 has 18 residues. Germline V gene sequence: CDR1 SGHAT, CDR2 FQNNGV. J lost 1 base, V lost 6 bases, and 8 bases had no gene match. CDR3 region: CASRPGTSGGSGTDTQYF. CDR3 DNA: TGTGCCAGCAGACCTGGGACTAGCGGGGGGTCGGGCACAGATACGCAGTATTTT.

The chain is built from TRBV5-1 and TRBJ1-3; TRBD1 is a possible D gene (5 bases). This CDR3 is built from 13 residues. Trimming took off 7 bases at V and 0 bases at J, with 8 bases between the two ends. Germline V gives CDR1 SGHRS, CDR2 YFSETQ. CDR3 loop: CASWGSSGNTIYF. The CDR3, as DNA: TGCGCCAGCTGGGGCAGCTCTGGAAACACCATATATTTT.

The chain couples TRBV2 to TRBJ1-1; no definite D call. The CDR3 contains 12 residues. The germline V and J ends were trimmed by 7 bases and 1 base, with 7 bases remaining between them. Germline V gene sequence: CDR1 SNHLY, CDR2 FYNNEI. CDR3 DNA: TGTGCCAGCACTCCAGAGAACACTGAAGCTTTCTTT. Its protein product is CASTPENTEAFF.

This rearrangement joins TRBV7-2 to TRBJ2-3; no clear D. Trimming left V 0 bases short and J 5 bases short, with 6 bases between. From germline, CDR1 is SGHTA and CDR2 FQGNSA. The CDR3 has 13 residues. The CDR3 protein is CASSLALRDTQYF. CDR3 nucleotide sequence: TGTGCCAGCAGCTTAGCGCTTAGAGATACGCAGTATTTT. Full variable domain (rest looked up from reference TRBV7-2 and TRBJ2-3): GAGVSQSPSNKVTEKGKDVELRCDPISGHTALYWYRQSLGQGLEFLIYFQGNSAPDKSGLPSDRFSAERTGGSVSTLTIQRTQQEDSAVYLCASSLALRDTQYFGPGTRLTVL.

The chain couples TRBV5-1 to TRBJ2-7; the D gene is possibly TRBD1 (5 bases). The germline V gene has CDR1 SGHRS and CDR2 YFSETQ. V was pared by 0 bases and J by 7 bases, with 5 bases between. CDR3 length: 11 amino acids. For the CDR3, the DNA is TGCGCCAGCAGCTTGGAGGGGGAGCAGTACTTC. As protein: CASSLEGEQYF.

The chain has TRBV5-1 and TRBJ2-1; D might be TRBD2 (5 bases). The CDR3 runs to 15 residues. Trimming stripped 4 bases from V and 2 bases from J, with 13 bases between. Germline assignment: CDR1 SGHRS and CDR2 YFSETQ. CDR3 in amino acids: CASSPSGNPYNEQFF. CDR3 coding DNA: TGCGCCAGCAGCCCCTCGGGGAACCCCTACAATGAGCAGTTCTTC.

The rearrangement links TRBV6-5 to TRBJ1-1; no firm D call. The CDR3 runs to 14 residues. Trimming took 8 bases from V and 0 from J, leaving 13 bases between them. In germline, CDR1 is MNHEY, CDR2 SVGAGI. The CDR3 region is CASSLTNVNTEAFF. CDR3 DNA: TGTGCCAGCTCTCTAACGAACGTGAACACTGAAGCTTTCTTT.

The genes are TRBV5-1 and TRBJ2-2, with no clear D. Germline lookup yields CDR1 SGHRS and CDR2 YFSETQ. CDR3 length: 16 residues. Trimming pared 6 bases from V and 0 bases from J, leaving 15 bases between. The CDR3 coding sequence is TGCGCCAGCAAACTCAGTGTGGGCTCGAACACCGGGGAGCTGTTTTTT. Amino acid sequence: CASKLSVGSNTGELFF.

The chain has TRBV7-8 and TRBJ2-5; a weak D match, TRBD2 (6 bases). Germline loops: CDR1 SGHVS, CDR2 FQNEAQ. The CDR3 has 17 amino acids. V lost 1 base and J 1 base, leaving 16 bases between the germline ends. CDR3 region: CASSLDAQGLTQETQYF. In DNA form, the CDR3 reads TGTGCCAGCAGCTTAGACGCCCAAGGACTAACCCAAGAGACCCAGTACTTC. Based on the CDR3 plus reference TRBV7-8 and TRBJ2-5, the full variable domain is GAGVSQSPRYKVAKRGQDVALRCDPISGHVSLFWYQQALGQGPEFLTYFQNEAQLDKSGLPSDRFFAERPEGSVSTLKIQRTQQEDSAVYLCASSLDAQGLTQETQYFGPGTRLLVL.

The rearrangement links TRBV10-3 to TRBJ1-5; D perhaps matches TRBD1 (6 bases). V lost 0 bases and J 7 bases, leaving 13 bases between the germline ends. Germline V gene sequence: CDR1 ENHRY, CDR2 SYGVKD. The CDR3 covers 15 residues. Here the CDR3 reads CAISESGGVGQPQHF. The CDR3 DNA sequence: TGTGCCATCAGTGAGTCAGGGGGGGTCGGGCAGCCCCAGCATTTT.

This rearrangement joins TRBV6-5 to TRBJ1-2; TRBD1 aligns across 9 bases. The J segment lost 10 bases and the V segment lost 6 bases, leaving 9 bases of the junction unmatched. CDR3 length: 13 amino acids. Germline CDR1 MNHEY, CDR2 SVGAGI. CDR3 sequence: CASRSPGQGDYTF. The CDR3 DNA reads TGTGCCAGCAGGTCACCGGGACAGGGCGACTACACCTTC.

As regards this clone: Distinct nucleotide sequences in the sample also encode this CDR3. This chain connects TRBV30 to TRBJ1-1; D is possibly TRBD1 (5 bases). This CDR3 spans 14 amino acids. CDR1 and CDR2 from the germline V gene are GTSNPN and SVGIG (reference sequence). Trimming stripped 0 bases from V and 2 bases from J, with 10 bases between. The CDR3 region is CAWSVGGVNTEAFF. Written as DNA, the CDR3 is TGTGCCTGGAGTGTAGGAGGGGTCAACACTGAAGCTTTCTTT.

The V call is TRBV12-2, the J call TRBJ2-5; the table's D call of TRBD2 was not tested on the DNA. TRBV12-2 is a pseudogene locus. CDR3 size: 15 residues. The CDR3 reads CASRLGRGGSRTQYF. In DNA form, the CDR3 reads TGTGCAAGTCGCTTAGGGCGGGGGGGCTCGAGGACCCAGTACTTC.

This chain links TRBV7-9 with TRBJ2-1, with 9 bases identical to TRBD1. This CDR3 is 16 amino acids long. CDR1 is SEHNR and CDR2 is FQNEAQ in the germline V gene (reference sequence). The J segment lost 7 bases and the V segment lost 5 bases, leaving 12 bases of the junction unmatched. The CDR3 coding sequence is TGTGCCAGCAGCCCAACCCCCGGGACAGGGTGGAATGAGCAGTTCTTC. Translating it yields CASSPTPGTGWNEQFF.

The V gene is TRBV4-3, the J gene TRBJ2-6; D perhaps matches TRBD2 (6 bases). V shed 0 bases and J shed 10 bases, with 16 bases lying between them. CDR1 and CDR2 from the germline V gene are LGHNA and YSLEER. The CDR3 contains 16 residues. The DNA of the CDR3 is TGCGCCAGCAGCCAAGACCGAGGGAGGTCACTAAACGTCCTGACTTTC. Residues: CASSQDRGRSLNVLTF.

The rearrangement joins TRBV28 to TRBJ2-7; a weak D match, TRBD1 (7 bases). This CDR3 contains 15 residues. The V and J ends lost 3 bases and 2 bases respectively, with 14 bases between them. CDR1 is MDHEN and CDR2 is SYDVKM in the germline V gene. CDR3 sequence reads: CASSFPRGVAYEQYF. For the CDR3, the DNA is TGTGCCAGCAGTTTCCCCAGGGGGGTGGCCTACGAGCAGTACTTC.